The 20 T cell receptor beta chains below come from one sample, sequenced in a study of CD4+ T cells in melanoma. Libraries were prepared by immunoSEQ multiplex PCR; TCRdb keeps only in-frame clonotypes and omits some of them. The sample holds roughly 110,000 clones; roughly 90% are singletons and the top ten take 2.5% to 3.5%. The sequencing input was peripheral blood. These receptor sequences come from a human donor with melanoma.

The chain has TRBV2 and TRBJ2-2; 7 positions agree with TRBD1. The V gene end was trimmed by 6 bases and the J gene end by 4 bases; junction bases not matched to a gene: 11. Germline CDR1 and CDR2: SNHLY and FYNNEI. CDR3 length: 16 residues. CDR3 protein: CASRPFHDRATGELFF. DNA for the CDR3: TGTGCCAGCAGACCTTTCCACGACAGGGCCACCGGGGAGCTGTTTTTT. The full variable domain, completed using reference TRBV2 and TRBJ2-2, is EPEVTQTPSHQVTQMGQEVILRCVPISNHLYFYWYRQILGQKVEFLVSFYNNEISEKSEIFDDQFSVERPDGSNFTLKIRSTKLEDSAMYFCASRPFHDRATGELFFGEGSRLTVL.

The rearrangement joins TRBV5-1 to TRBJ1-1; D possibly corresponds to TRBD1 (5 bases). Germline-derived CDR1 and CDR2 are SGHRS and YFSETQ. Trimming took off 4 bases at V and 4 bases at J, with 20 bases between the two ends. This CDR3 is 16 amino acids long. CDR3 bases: TGCGCCAGCAGCGAATCCGGGACCCGAAGGGGCACTGAAGCTTTCTTT. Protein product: CASSESGTRRGTEAFF.

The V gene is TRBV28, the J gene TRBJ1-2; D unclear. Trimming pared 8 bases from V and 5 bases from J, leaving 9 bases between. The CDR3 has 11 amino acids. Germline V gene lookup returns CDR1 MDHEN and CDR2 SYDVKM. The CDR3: CASLGGYGYTF. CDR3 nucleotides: TGTGCCAGCCTAGGAGGGTATGGCTACACCTTC.

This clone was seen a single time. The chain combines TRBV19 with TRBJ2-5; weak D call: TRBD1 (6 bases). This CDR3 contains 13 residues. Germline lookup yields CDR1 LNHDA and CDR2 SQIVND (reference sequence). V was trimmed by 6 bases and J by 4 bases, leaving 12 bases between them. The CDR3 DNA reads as TGTGCCAGTAGCCTTCAGGGGACAGAGACCCAGTACTTC. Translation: CASSLQGTETQYF.

The CDR3 loop reads CASSLRGGVTDTQYF. CDR3 nucleotide sequence: TGTGCCAGCAGCTTAAGGGGGGGCGTCACAGATACGCAGTATTTT. The rearrangement joins TRBV7-8 to TRBJ2-3; tentative D call: TRBD2 (7 bases). Germline V CDR1 and CDR2: SGHVS, FQNEAQ. The CDR3 totals 15 residues. The ends were cut back, 2 bases at V and 2 bases at J, with 11 bases in the middle.

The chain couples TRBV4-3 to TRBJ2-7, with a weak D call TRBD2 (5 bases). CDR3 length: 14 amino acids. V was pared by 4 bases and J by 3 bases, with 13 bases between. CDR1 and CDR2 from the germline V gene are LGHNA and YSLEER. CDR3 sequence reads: CASSPDRTGYEQYF. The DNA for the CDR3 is TGCGCCAGCAGCCCAGATAGGACTGGCTACGAGCAGTACTTC.

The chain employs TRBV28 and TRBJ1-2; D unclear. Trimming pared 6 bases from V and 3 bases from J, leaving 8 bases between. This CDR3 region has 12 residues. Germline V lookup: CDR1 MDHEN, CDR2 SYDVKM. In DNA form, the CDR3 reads TGTGCCAGCAGAGTCGGGGACTATGGCTACACCTTC. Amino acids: CASRVGDYGYTF.

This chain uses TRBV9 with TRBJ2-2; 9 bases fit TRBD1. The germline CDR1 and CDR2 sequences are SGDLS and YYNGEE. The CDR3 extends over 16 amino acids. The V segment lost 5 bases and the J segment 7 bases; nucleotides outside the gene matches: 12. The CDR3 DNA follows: TGTGCCAGCAGTCGCACAGGGGGCAATGGATTCGGGGAGCTGTTTTTT. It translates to CASSRTGGNGFGELFF.

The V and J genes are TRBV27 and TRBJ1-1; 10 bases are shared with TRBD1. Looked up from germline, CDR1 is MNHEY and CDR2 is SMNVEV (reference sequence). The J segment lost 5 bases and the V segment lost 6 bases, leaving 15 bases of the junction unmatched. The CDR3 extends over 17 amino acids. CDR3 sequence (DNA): TGTGCCAGCAGCCTCCACGGGACAGGGGTACGAACGACTGAAGCTTTCTTT. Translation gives CASSLHGTGVRTTEAFF.

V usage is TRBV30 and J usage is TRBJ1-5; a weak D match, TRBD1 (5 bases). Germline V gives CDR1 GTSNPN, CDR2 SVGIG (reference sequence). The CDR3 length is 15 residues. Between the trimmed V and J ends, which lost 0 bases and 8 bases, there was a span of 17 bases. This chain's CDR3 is CAWSVGRGEGEPQHF. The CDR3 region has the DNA TGTGCCTGGAGTGTAGGGAGGGGCGAGGGAGAGCCCCAGCATTTT.

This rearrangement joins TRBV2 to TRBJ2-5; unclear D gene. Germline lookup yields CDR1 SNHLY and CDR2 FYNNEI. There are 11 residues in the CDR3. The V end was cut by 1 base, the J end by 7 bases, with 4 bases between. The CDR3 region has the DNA TGTGCCAGCAGTGAAGTGGGGACCCAGTACTTC. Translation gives CASSEVGTQYF.

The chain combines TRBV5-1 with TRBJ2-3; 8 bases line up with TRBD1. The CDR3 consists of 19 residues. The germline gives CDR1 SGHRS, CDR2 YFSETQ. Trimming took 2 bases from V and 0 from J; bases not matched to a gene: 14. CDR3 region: CASSFRGRVDISSTDTQYF. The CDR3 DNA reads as TGCGCCAGCAGCTTCAGGGGGCGAGTGGATATTTCTAGCACAGATACGCAGTATTTT.

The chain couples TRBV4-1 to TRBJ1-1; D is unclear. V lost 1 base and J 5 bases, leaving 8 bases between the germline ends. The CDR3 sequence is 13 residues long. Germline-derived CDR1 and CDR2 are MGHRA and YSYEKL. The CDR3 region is CASSQASRTEAFF. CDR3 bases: TGCGCCAGCAGCCAAGCTTCCAGGACTGAAGCTTTCTTT.

The CDR3 protein is CASSAPERVSSYEQYF. As DNA, the CDR3 is TGCGCCAGCAGCGCTCCCGAAAGGGTTAGCTCCTACGAGCAGTACTTC. The V gene is TRBV5-1, the J gene TRBJ2-7; D uncertain. Trimming stripped 4 bases from V and 0 bases from J, with 17 bases between. Germline lookup yields CDR1 SGHRS and CDR2 YFSETQ. CDR3 length: 16 amino acids.

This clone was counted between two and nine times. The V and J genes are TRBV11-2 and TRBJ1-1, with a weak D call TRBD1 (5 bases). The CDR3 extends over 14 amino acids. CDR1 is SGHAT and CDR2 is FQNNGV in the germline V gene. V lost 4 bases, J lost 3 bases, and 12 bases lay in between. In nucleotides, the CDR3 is TGTGCCAGCAGCTCCGGGCCGGGGGACACTGAAGCTTTCTTT. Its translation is CASSSGPGDTEAFF. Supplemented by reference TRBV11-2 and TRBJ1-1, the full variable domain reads EAGVAQSPRYKIIEKRQSVAFWCNPISGHATLYWYQQILGQGPKLLIQFQNNGVVDDSQLPKDRFSAERLKGVDSTLKIQPAKLEDSAVYLCASSSGPGDTEAFFGQGTRLTVV.

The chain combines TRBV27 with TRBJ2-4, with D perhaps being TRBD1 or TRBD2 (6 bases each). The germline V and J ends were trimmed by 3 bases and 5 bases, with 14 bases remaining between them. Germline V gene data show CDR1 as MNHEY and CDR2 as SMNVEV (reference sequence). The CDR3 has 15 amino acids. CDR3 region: CASSFGGGGQNIQYF. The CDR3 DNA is TGTGCCAGCAGTTTCGGCGGAGGGGGACAAAACATTCAGTACTTC.

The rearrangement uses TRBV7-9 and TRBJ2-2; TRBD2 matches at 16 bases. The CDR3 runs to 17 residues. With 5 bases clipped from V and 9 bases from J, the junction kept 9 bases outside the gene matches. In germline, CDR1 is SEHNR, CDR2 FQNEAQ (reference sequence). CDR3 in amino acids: CASSPGLAGGIARELFF. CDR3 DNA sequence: TGTGCCAGCAGCCCGGGACTAGCGGGAGGGATTGCCAGGGAGCTGTTTTTT.

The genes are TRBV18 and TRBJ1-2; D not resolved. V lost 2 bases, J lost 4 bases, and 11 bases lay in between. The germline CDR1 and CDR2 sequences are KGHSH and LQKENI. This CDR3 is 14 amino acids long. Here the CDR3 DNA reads TGTGCCAGCTCACCAGAAGCAGGACTCTATGGCTACACCTTC. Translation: CASSPEAGLYGYTF.

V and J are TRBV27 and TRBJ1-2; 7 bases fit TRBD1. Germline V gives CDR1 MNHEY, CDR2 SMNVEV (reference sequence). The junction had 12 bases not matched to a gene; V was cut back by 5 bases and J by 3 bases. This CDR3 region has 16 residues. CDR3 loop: CASSPLAGGTYYGYTF. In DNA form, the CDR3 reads TGTGCCAGCAGTCCCCTGGCAGGGGGAACCTACTATGGCTACACCTTC.

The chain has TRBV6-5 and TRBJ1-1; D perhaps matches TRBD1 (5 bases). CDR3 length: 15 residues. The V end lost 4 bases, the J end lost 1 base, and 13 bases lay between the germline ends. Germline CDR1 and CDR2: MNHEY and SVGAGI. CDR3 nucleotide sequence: TGTGCCAGCAGTTCCAACGGGGGTGGGAACACTGAAGCTTTCTTT. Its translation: CASSSNGGGNTEAFF.